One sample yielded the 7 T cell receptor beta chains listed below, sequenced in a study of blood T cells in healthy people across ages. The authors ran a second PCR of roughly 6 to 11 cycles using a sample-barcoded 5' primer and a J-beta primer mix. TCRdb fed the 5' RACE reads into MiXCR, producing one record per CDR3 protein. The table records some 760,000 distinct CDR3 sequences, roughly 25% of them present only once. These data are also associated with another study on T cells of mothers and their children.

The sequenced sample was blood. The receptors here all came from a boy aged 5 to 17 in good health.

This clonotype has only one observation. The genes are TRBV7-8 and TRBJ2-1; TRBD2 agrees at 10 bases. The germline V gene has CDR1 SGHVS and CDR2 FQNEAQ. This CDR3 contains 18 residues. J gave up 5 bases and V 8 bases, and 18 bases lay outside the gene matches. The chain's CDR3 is CASSPGHLLAGRDNEQFF. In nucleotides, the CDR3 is TGTGCCAGCTCACCAGGACACCTACTAGCGGGGCGGGACAATGAGCAGTTCTTC.

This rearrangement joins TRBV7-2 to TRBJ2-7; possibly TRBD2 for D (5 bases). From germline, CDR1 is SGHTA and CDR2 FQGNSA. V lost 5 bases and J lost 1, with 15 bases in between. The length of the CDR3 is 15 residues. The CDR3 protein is CASSRGLDRSYEQYF. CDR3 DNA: TGTGCCAGCAGCCGCGGGCTAGACCGGTCCTACGAGCAGTACTTC.

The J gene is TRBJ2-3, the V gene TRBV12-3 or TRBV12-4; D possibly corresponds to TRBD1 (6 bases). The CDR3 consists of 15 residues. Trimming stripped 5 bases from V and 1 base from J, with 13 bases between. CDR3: CASSATGWRTDTQYF. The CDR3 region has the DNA TGTGCCAGCAGTGCAACAGGGTGGCGCACAGATACGCAGTATTTT.

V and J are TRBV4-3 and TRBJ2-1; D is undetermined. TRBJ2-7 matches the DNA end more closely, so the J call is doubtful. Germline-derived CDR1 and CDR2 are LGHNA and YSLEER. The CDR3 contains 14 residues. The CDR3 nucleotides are TGCGCCAGCAGCCAAGATCACGAGGAGTACGAGCAGTACTTC. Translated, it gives CASSQDHEEYEQYF.

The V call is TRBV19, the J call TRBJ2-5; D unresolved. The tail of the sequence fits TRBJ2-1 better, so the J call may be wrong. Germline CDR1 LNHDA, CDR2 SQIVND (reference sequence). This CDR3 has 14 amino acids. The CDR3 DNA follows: TGTGCCAGTACCCTTGGTACCCAACGCGCTGAGCAGTTCTTC. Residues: CASTLGTQRAEQFF.

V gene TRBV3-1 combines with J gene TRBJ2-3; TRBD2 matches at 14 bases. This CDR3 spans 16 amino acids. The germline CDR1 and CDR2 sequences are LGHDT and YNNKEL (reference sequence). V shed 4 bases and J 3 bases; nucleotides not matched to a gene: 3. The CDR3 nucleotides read TGTGCCAGCAGCCGAGGGACTAGCGGGAGTACAGATACGCAGTATTTT. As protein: CASSRGTSGSTDTQYF.

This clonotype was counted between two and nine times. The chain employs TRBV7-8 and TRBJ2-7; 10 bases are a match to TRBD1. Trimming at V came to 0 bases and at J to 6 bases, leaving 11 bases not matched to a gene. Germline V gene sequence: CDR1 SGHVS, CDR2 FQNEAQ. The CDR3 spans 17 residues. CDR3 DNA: TGTGCCAGCAGCTTAGCTGGGTGGACAGGGGGAAGGATCGAGCAGTACTTC. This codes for CASSLAGWTGGRIEQYF.